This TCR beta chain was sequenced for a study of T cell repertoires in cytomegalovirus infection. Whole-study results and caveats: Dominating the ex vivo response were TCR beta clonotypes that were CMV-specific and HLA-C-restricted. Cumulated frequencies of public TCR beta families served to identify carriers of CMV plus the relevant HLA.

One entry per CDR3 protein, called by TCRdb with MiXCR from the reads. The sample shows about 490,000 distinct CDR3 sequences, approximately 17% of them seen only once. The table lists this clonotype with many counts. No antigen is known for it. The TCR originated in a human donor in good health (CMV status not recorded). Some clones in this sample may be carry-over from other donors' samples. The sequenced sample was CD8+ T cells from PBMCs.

CDR3 amino acids: CASSSLDREQFF. In nucleotides, the CDR3 is TGTGCCAGCAGCTCCTTGGACAGGGAGCAGTTCTTC. This chain links TRBV7-3 with TRBJ2-1; TRBD1 matches at 7 bases. The germline V gene has CDR1 SGHTA and CDR2 FQGTGA. The CDR3 consists of 12 residues. Germline trimming cut 4 bases from V and 10 bases from J; bases unmatched to any gene: 4.